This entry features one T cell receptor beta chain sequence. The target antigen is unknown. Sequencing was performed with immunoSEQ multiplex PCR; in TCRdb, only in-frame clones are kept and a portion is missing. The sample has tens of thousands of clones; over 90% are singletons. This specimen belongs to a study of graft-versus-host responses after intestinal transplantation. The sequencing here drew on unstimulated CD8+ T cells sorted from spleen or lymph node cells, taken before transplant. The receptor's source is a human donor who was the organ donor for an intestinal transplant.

This CDR3 reads CASSIGPDYGYTF. The CDR3 nucleotides read TGTGCCAGTAGTATCGGTCCAGACTATGGCTACACCTTC. The chain joins TRBV19 to TRBJ1-2; D is undetermined. Per the germline V gene, CDR1 is LNHDA and CDR2 is SQIVND (reference sequence). Trimming removed 3 bases at V and 3 bases at J, with 8 bases between. This CDR3 contains 13 residues.